These 24 T cell receptor beta chains were all obtained from the same sample, sequenced in a study of beta chain features in type 1 diabetes. All of the isolated RNA was reverse transcribed, so expressed TCRB transcripts were sequenced. TCRdb keeps only in-frame clones here, not all; method: immunoSEQ multiplex PCR. The sample has hundreds of thousands of clones; 15% to 17% are singletons. Input material: naive CD4+ T cells from blood. These TCRs come from a man younger than 35 in good health.

The V call is TRBV5-1, the J call TRBJ2-3; 10 bases are a match to TRBD2. Germline CDR1 is SGHRS and CDR2 is YFSETQ. The CDR3 has 14 residues. After removal of 0 bases from V and 8 bases from J, the junction contained 3 bases not matched to a gene. The CDR3 is CASSLETSGTTQYF. The CDR3 region has the DNA TGCGCCAGCAGCTTGGAAACTAGCGGGACTACGCAGTATTTT.

This clone was observed a few times. This rearrangement joins TRBV19 to TRBJ2-1; D remains ambiguous. The germline V gene has CDR1 LNHDA and CDR2 SQIVND (reference sequence). The CDR3 totals 14 residues. Trimming shortened V by 6 bases and J by 1 base, and 10 bases separated the two germline ends. This CDR3 reads CASRRGTSYNEQFF. The DNA for the CDR3 is TGTGCCAGTAGGCGCGGAACATCCTACAATGAGCAGTTCTTC. The complete variable domain, with remaining parts taken from reference TRBV19 and TRBJ2-1, reads DGGITQSPKYLFRKEGQNVTLSCEQNLNHDAMYWYRQDPGQGLRLIYYSQIVNDFQKGDIAEGYSVSREKKESFPLTVTSAQKNPTAFYLCASRRGTSYNEQFFGPGTRLTVL.

In this sample, this clone turned up a few times. Relative to the germline gene, one junction end is altered; a read error may explain this. CDR3: CASSKDLASDSYNEQFF. CDR3 DNA sequence: TGCGCCAGCAGCAAAGATCTGGCTAGCGACTCCTACAATGAGCAGTTCTTC. The chain combines TRBV4-3 with TRBJ2-1, with D possibly being TRBD2 (6 bases). Germline CDR1 and CDR2: LGHNA and YSLEER. CDR3 length equals 17 residues.

This chain connects TRBV6-1 to TRBJ1-4; 8 bases match TRBD1. Germline trimming cut 2 bases from V and 5 bases from J; bases unmatched to any gene: 4. The CDR3 spans 15 residues. CDR1 MNHNS and CDR2 SASEGT come from the germline V gene. The CDR3 nucleotides read TGTGCCAGCAGTGAACGACAGGGGAGGAATGAAAAACTGTTTTTT. Translating it yields CASSERQGRNEKLFF.

This clone was seen more than once but under ten times. The chain links TRBV6-5 to TRBJ1-6; 8 bases are shared with TRBD1. V was pared by 3 bases and J by 5 bases, with 6 bases of the junction left unmatched. CDR1 is MNHEY and CDR2 is SVGAGI in the germline V gene. CDR3 length: 16 residues. The CDR3 nucleotides read TGTGCCAGCAGTTATTCCGGGACAGGCGATAATTCACCCCTCCACTTT. Encoded protein: CASSYSGTGDNSPLHF.

V and J are TRBV4-2 and TRBJ2-2; a possible D gene is TRBD1 (6 bases). In germline, CDR1 is LGHNA, CDR2 YNFKEQ. Trimming removed 1 base from V and 0 bases from J, with 15 bases in between. The CDR3 contains 18 residues. The CDR3 is CASSQVGGDGANTGELFF. DNA of the CDR3: TGTGCCAGCAGCCAAGTAGGGGGTGACGGCGCGAACACCGGGGAGCTGTTTTTT.

This clone was seen only a few times. The chain joins TRBV28 to TRBJ2-5; D ambiguous. Between the trimmed V and J ends, which lost 3 bases and 4 bases, there was a span of 9 bases. Germline V gene data show CDR1 as MDHEN and CDR2 as SYDVKM. The CDR3 is 13 amino acids. Written as DNA, the CDR3 is TGTGCCAGCAGTTTCTCACTTCGAGAGACCCAGTACTTC. This sequence encodes CASSFSLRETQYF.

V usage is TRBV5-4 and J usage is TRBJ2-5; 9 bases align to TRBD1. The CDR3 has 16 residues. V gave up 4 bases and J gave up 2 bases; unmatched junction bases: 9. Germline CDR1 and CDR2: SGHNT and YYREEE (reference sequence). Here the CDR3 reads CASSKPGTGLQETQYF. CDR3 nucleotides: TGTGCCAGCAGCAAACCCGGGACAGGGCTACAAGAGACCCAGTACTTC. The whole variable domain, remainder taken from reference TRBV5-4 and TRBJ2-5, is ETGVTQSPTHLIKTRGQQVTLRCSSQSGHNTVSWYQQALGQGPQFIFQYYREEENGRGNFPPRFSGLQFPNYSSELNVNALELDDSALYLCASSKPGTGLQETQYFGPGTRLLVL.

The chain links TRBV6-6 to TRBJ2-1; possible D gene TRBD2, 5 bases. V was trimmed by 6 bases and J by 6 bases, leaving 15 bases between them. The CDR3 length is 14 residues. Germline V gives CDR1 MNHNY, CDR2 SVGAGI (reference sequence). The CDR3 DNA is TGTGCCAGCAGAGCCCGCCTAGCAGGCAATGAGCAGTTCTTC. Translating it yields CASRARLAGNEQFF.

This clone has a handful of counts. The V gene is TRBV21-1, the J gene TRBJ1-3. TRBV21-1 is labeled a pseudogene. The CDR3 is 16 residues long. CDR3 DNA sequence: TGTGCCAGCAGCAAAGCGCTGGGGAGGGAAGGAAACACCATATATTTT. Translating gives CASSKALGREGNTIYF.

This clone has only a few counts. The V call is TRBV10-3, the J call TRBJ2-5; perhaps TRBD2 as D (5 bases). The CDR3 sequence is 13 residues long. V gave up 6 bases and J gave up 4 bases, with 12 bases separating them. Germline V gene data show CDR1 as ENHRY and CDR2 as SYGVKD. DNA of the CDR3: TGTGCCATCAGCGATGTGGGGAGAGAGACCCAGTACTTC. Protein sequence: CAISDVGRETQYF.

V is TRBV7-3 and J is TRBJ2-1, with 7 bases identical to TRBD2. V was clipped by 5 bases and J by 5 bases; unmatched bases: 6. This CDR3 has 14 amino acids. Germline V gene lookup returns CDR1 SGHTA and CDR2 FQGTGA. CDR3 region: CASSPRGVNNEQFF. The CDR3 DNA sequence: TGTGCCAGCAGCCCACGGGGGGTAAACAATGAGCAGTTCTTC.

Only a few counts were recorded for this clone. The chain links TRBV5-1 to TRBJ2-7; D remains ambiguous. V lost 4 bases to trimming and J lost 0 bases, with 14 bases between them. CDR1 is SGHRS and CDR2 is YFSETQ in the germline V gene. This CDR3 is built from 15 residues. CDR3 DNA: TGCGCCAGCAGCCCCACCAGGAGAGCCTCCTACGAGCAGTACTTC. Amino acid sequence: CASSPTRRASYEQYF.

The CDR3: CASSLDPGLIYEQYF. The CDR3 DNA is TGTGCCAGCAGCTTAGACCCGGGACTGATCTACGAGCAGTACTTC. The chain joins TRBV7-9 to TRBJ2-7; D is possibly TRBD2 (6 bases). Germline CDR1 reads SEHNR; CDR2 reads FQNEAQ (reference sequence). The CDR3 loop spans 15 amino acids. Trimming stripped 1 base from V and 3 bases from J, with 13 bases between.

This chain uses TRBV2 with TRBJ1-2; 10 bases fit TRBD1. CDR3 size: 16 residues. Germline V gene data show CDR1 as SNHLY and CDR2 as FYNNEI. V dropped 4 bases and J dropped 6; count of bases not matched to a gene: 11. CDR3 nucleotide sequence: TGTGCCAGCAGTGTCCCTAGAGACAGGGGGCGAGATGGCTACACCTTC. Its protein is CASSVPRDRGRDGYTF.

There are a few counts of this clone. The V call is TRBV9, the J call TRBJ1-4; the D is unclear. Trimming cost V 2 bases and J 8 bases, with 16 bases left between them. This CDR3 is built from 15 residues. Germline V lookup: CDR1 SGDLS, CDR2 YYNGEE. The CDR3 sequence: CASSVSGRLGEKLFF. The CDR3 DNA reads as TGTGCCAGCAGCGTTTCGGGAAGATTAGGAGAAAAACTGTTTTTT.

In this sample, this clone turned up a few times. This chain connects TRBV7-9 to TRBJ2-2; possible D gene TRBD2, 6 bases. Germline CDR1 is SEHNR and CDR2 is FQNEAQ (reference sequence). Trimming removed 2 bases at V and 3 bases at J, with 7 bases between. This CDR3 contains 14 residues. The CDR3 DNA sequence: TGTGCCAGCAGCTTAACGGGGGACACCGGGGAGCTGTTTTTT. It encodes CASSLTGDTGELFF.

The CDR3 is CASSLLGQGIETQYF. In DNA, the CDR3 is TGTGCCAGCAGTTTATTGGGACAGGGTATCGAGACCCAGTACTTC. The chain links TRBV27 to TRBJ2-5, with 9 bases matching TRBD1. The CDR3 consists of 15 residues. Germline V gene sequence: CDR1 MNHEY, CDR2 SMNVEV (reference sequence). The J segment lost 5 bases and the V segment lost 1 base, leaving 5 bases of the junction unmatched.

CDR3 DNA: TGCGCCAGCAGCTTGGAATCGGTGCGGAATGGCTACACCTTC. Amino acid sequence: CASSLESVRNGYTF. The chain uses TRBV5-1 and TRBJ1-2; the D is unclear. The V gene's germline CDR1 is SGHRS and CDR2 YFSETQ. Trimming took 0 bases from V and 6 from J, leaving 12 bases between them. This CDR3 contains 14 residues.

This chain uses TRBV4-3 with TRBJ1-2, with D possibly matching TRBD1 (6 bases). The CDR3 is 14 amino acids. V was cut by 4 bases and J by 8 bases, with 17 bases left in between. Looked up from germline, CDR1 is LGHNA and CDR2 is YSLEER. The chain's CDR3 is CASSRLDSIPGYTF. DNA for the CDR3: TGCGCCAGCAGCCGATTGGACAGCATCCCCGGCTACACCTTC.

As for this clone: Other nucleotide sequences from this sample produce the same CDR3. This chain uses TRBV7-9 with TRBJ2-1; a weak D match, TRBD2 (5 bases). Per the germline V gene, CDR1 is SEHNR and CDR2 is FQNEAQ (reference sequence). V lost 3 bases and J 4 bases, leaving 10 bases between the germline ends. The CDR3 length is 14 residues. The CDR3 reads CASSLSSGYNEQFF. For the CDR3, the DNA is TGTGCCAGCAGCTTGTCAAGCGGTTACAATGAGCAGTTCTTC.

For this clone: Other DNA sequences in the sample encode the same CDR3. The chain couples TRBV9 to TRBJ2-5; no firm D call. Germline values: CDR1 SGDLS, CDR2 YYNGEE. Trimming removed 2 bases from V and 1 base from J, with 3 bases in between. CDR3 length equals 12 residues. The CDR3 coding sequence is TGTGCCAGCAGCGTCGGCCAAGAGACCCAGTACTTC. It is translated as CASSVGQETQYF.

This clone was picked up a small number of times. The chain has TRBV6-5 and TRBJ2-3; perhaps TRBD2 as D (5 bases). V was cut by 6 bases and J by 1 base, with 8 bases left in between. Germline loops: CDR1 MNHEY, CDR2 SVGAGI. The CDR3 length is 13 residues. The CDR3 DNA follows: TGTGCCAGCAGAAGTAGCGGCACAGATACGCAGTATTTT. This gives the protein CASRSSGTDTQYF.

The rearrangement uses TRBV27 and TRBJ2-1; no definite D call. Germline-derived CDR1 and CDR2 are MNHEY and SMNVEV (reference sequence). The ends were cut back, 5 bases at V and 0 bases at J, with 11 bases in the middle. The CDR3 loop spans 15 amino acids. The CDR3 DNA follows: TGTGCCAGCAGTACCAGCGCCAGCTCCTACAATGAGCAGTTCTTC. It translates to CASSTSASSYNEQFF.